This T cell receptor beta chain was obtained from a study of tumor-infiltrating lymphocytes in localized non-small cell lung cancer. Overall study context: Several tumor histologies, both smoking statuses, and some post-neoadjuvant chemotherapy samples were included. Whole-study findings and limits: Technical variation could not be separated from intratumor heterogeneity here. No T-cell fraction difference was seen between IM1 and IM2 tumors.

In the case of this clone: Its specificity is unknown.

Trimming removed 3 bases at V and 4 bases at J, with 12 bases between. The CDR3 spans 14 residues. Germline CDR1 MNHEY, CDR2 SMNVEV (reference sequence). TCRdb's copy holds only in-frame clones and misses some; the assay was immunoSEQ multiplex PCR. In the table there are some 14,000 clones, approximately 74% of which are singletons. The chain couples TRBV27 to TRBJ1-2; D remains unclear. This clonotype originated in a human donor with non-small cell lung cancer. Material for sequencing was uninvolved lung tissue not adjacent to the tumor. For the CDR3, the DNA is TGTGCCAGCAGTTTCTCTGGTCCCTCCTATGGCTACACCTTC. Translating gives CASSFSGPSYGYTF.